Listed below are T cell receptor beta chains from one sample, sequenced in a study of CD8 T cells in ankylosing spondylitis. TCRdb passed the 5' RACE reads through MiXCR, listing each CDR3 protein once. The sample records about 130,000 distinct CDR3 sequences, 7% to 8% being singletons. The sequenced material came from blood, either unsorted or a sorted T cell fraction (not recorded which). The receptors shown here come from a female donor with ankylosing spondylitis or in good health (not recorded which). CDR3s include the opening cysteine and the closing phenylalanine or tryptophan. The D gene is left open where the match is weak. Clone size, where shown, is once, few, many, or a class for clones that have expanded.

j_gene	d_gene	len	v_gene	abundance	CDR3aa	CDR3nt
TRBJ2-2	.	16	TRBV14	many	CASSQVSGLNTGELFF	TGTGCCAGCAGCCAAGTTTCCGGGCTGAACACCGGGGAGCTGTTTTTT
TRBJ2-1	.	14	TRBV30	many	CAWSANGIVNEQFF	TGTGCCTGGAGTGCTAACGGGATTGTGAATGAGCAGTTCTTC
TRBJ1-5	.	13	TRBV2	many	CASRRDGNQPQHF	TGTGCCAGCCGTCGGGACGGCAATCAGCCCCAGCATTTT
TRBJ2-7	.	16	TRBV5-1	many	CASSLDPVLKFYEQYF	TGCGCCAGCAGCTTAGACCCGGTTTTGAAGTTCTACGAGCAGTACTTC
TRBJ2-1	.	14	TRBV7-2	.	CASSLLGPGNEQFF	TGTGCCAGCAGCTTACTGGGGCCGGGGAATGAGCAGTTCTTC
TRBJ2-1	.	12	TRBV12-3/TRBV12-4	many	CASSLWAREQFF	TGTGCCAGCAGTTTATGGGCTCGTGAGCAGTTCTTC
TRBJ2-7	.	10	TRBV20-1	.	CSAGDYEQYF	TGCAGTGCCGGGGACTACGAGCAGTACTTC
TRBJ1-1	.	13	TRBV7-2	many	CASSQRRWTEAFF	TGTGCCAGCAGCCAAAGGAGGTGGACTGAAGCTTTCTTT
TRBJ1-1	.	13	TRBV12-3/TRBV12-4	many	CASSREANTEAFF	TGTGCCAGCAGTCGTGAGGCGAACACTGAAGCTTTCTTT
TRBJ2-3	TRBD2	14	TRBV7-2	few	CASSISGGLDTQYF	TGTGCCAGCAGCATTAGCGGGGGGCTAGATACGCAGTATTTT
TRBJ1-5	.	16	TRBV5-5	many	CASSLAGEGHNQPQHF	TGTGCCAGCAGCTTGGCAGGGGAAGGGCACAATCAGCCCCAGCATTTT
TRBJ2-2	.	12	TRBV5-1	many	CASRIDTGELFF	TGCGCCAGCAGAATTGACACCGGGGAGCTGTTTTTT
TRBJ2-5	TRBD2	15	TRBV20-1	many	CSARLAGRYQETQYF	TGCAGTGCAAGACTAGCGGGGAGGTACCAAGAGACCCAGTACTTC
TRBJ2-1	.	16	TRBV25-1	many	CASSGNSPRSYNEQFF	TGTGCCAGCAGTGGGAACTCACCCCGCTCCTACAATGAGCAGTTCTTC
TRBJ1-5	.	11	TRBV29-1	many	CSVGINQPQHF	TGCAGCGTTGGCATTAATCAGCCCCAGCATTTT
TRBJ2-6	.	14	TRBV29-1	few	CSVSHLSGANVLTF	TGCAGCGTCTCACACCTCTCTGGGGCCAACGTCCTGACTTTC
TRBJ1-4	TRBD1	15	TRBV12-3/TRBV12-4	many	CASTQGAWDNEKLFF	TGTGCCAGCACTCAGGGGGCGTGGGATAATGAAAAACTGTTTTTT
TRBJ2-3	.	15	TRBV9	.	CASSAGGGRTDTQYF	TGTGCCAGCAGCGCTGGAGGGGGCAGAACAGATACGCAGTATTTT